The clone carrying this T cell receptor beta chain was seen a handful of times. The record originates from a study of blood T cell repertoires in COVID-19. Study-level background: T cells, B-cell-depleted T cells, or PBMCs provided the cDNA or gDNA that served as material.

Germline V gives CDR1 LNHDA, CDR2 SQIVND (reference sequence). Trimming cost V 0 bases and J 6 bases, with 11 bases left between them. CDR3 length: 14 amino acids. Sequencing used immunoSEQ multiplex PCR; TCRdb keeps in-frame clones, though not all of them. Here the sample spans about 56,000 clones, roughly 72% being singletons. The rearrangement joins TRBV19 to TRBJ1-2; the D is unclear. The sequence was obtained from a woman in her seventies with COVID-19, enrolled during active disease. Sequenced sample: peripheral blood. The CDR3 loop is CASSIDVRQDGYTF. The CDR3 bases are TGTGCCAGTAGTATAGACGTTAGGCAGGATGGCTACACCTTC.